This is a list of T cell receptor beta chains from one sample in a study of blood T cells in healthy people across ages. From the 5' RACE reads, TCRdb called clonotypes with MiXCR, one entry per CDR3 protein. This sample has about 1.1 million distinct CDR3 sequences, with around two fifths found just once. Sequenced material: blood. Receptors were obtained from a man aged 18 to 29 in good health. The CDR3 runs from the conserved cysteine through the conserved F or W. D genes are given only for firm matches. For some rows the clone size is stated as once, few or many, or as a class when expanded; others skip it.

CDR3	DNA	size	J	D	V
CASSVAQGDGEKLFF	TGTGCCAGCAGCGTAGCACAGGGGGATGGTGAAAAACTGTTTTTT	few	TRBJ1-4	TRBD1	TRBV9
CASSLESGTGETDTQYF	TGTGCCAGCAGTTTAGAATCCGGGACAGGGGAAACAGATACGCAGTATTTT	NA	TRBJ2-3	TRBD1	TRBV27
CASSLESGDSYEQYF	TGTGCCAGCAGCTTAGAGTCGGGCGATTCCTACGAGCAGTACTTC	few	TRBJ2-7	NA	TRBV7-2
CASSLGSVSEQYF	TGTGCCAGCAGCTTAGGATCAGTGTCCGAGCAGTACTTC	NA	TRBJ2-7	NA	TRBV11-1
CSAREGGLRQPQHF	TGCAGTGCTAGAGAAGGGGGGCTTCGTCAGCCCCAGCATTTT	NA	TRBJ1-5	NA	TRBV20-1
CASSRSVSTYEQYF	TGTGCCAGCAGCCGTTCCGTATCAACCTACGAGCAGTACTTC	NA	TRBJ2-7	NA	TRBV11-2
CASRGKGNEKLFF	TGTGCCAGCAGGGGGAAGGGGAATGAAAAACTGTTTTTT	NA	TRBJ1-4	NA	TRBV2
CASSFDSNTGELFF	TGTGCCAGCAGTTTCGACAGCAACACCGGGGAGCTGTTTTTT	NA	TRBJ2-2	NA	TRBV12-3/TRBV12-4
CASSYTRLDGYTF	TGTGCCAGCAGCTACACACGGTTAGATGGCTACACCTTC	few	TRBJ1-2	NA	TRBV5-4
CSARDSGGANSEQYF	TGCAGTGCTAGAGATAGCGGGGGGGCAAATAGTGAGCAGTACTTC	NA	TRBJ2-7	TRBD2	TRBV20-1
CASSLAGHLNSPLHF	TGTGCCAGCAGTTTGGCGGGACATCTTAATTCACCCCTCCACTTT	NA	TRBJ1-6	NA	TRBV12-3/TRBV12-4
CASAPETDPYGYTF	TGTGCTAGTGCCCCCGAGACGGATCCGTATGGCTACACCTTC	NA	TRBJ1-2	NA	TRBV12-5
CSVAPPSSEKLFF	TGCAGCGTTGCCCCTCCCAGCAGTGAAAAACTGTTTTTT	NA	TRBJ1-4	NA	TRBV29-1
CASSFVGKGYTF	TGTGCCAGCAGCTTTGTGGGAAAAGGCTACACCTTC	few	TRBJ1-2	NA	TRBV7-2
CASSETGVGQPQHF	TGTGCCAGCAGTGAGACAGGTGTAGGGCAGCCCCAGCATTTT	NA	TRBJ1-5	NA	TRBV2
CASSFRNSAEAFF	TGTGCCAGCAGTTTCAGGAATTCGGCTGAAGCTTTCTTT	NA	TRBJ1-1	NA	TRBV27
CASSATNPGLSTDTQYF	TGCGCCAGCAGCGCCACTAATCCGGGACTCAGCACAGATACGCAGTATTTT	NA	TRBJ2-3	NA	TRBV5-1
CASSLGTAVNYGYTF	TGTGCCAGCAGCTTAGGGACAGCAGTCAACTATGGCTACACCTTC	many	TRBJ1-2	NA	TRBV7-2
CSVPDGEQFF	TGCAGCGTTCCCGACGGTGAGCAGTTCTTC	few	TRBJ2-1	NA	TRBV29-1
CASSTELRGPNSPLHF	TGTGCCAGCAGCACGGAGCTAAGGGGTCCTAATTCACCCCTCCACTTT	NA	TRBJ1-6	NA	TRBV7-8
CASSQTTAYNEQFF	TGTGCCAGCAGTCAAACGACAGCCTACAATGAGCAGTTCTTC	few	TRBJ2-1	NA	TRBV12-3/TRBV12-4
CASSYAGGSDMQYF	TGTGCCAGCAGTTACGCTGGAGGATCAGATATGCAGTATTTT	NA	TRBJ2-3	NA	TRBV6-6
CASSDGGSYGYTF	TGTGCCAGCAGTGACGGTGGGTCCTATGGCTACACCTTC	few	TRBJ1-2	NA	TRBV25-1
CASSYADKRFDTGELFF	TGTGCCAGCAGTTACGCAGACAAGCGATTCGACACCGGGGAGCTGTTTTTT	NA	TRBJ2-2	NA	TRBV6-2/TRBV6-3
CASSLYGQGGEAFF	TGCGCCAGCAGCTTGTATGGGCAGGGCGGGGAAGCTTTCTTT	few	TRBJ1-1	NA	TRBV5-1
CSALYRDFRNYGYTF	TGCAGTGCTCTGTACAGGGACTTCCGTAACTATGGCTACACCTTC	few	TRBJ1-2	NA	TRBV20-1
CASRTDVETYEQYF	TGTGCCAGCAGGACAGACGTGGAGACCTACGAGCAGTACTTC	NA	TRBJ2-7	NA	TRBV6-5
CASSPPSRAQKFF	TGTGCCAGCAGTCCCCCATCCAGGGCTCAGAAGTTCTTC	few	TRBJ2-1	NA	TRBV12-3/TRBV12-4
CASSLGQRSNQPQHF	TGTGCCAGCAGCCTCGGACAAAGAAGCAATCAGCCCCAGCATTTT	NA	TRBJ1-5	NA	TRBV12-3/TRBV12-4
CASKEFEGAFF	TGTGCCAGCAAAGAGTTCGAAGGGGCTTTCTTT	NA	TRBJ1-1	NA	TRBV2
CASSVVGTGIAYGYTF	TGTGCCAGCAGCGTAGTGGGGACAGGCATAGCGTATGGCTACACCTTC	NA	TRBJ1-2	TRBD1	TRBV9
CASSQERTDTQYF	TGTGCCAGCAGCCAAGAGCGCACAGATACGCAGTATTTT	many	TRBJ2-3	NA	TRBV3-1
CAPIKYIQYF	TGTGCCCCAATCAAGTACATTCAGTACTTC	NA	TRBJ2-4	NA	TRBV19
CASSDREAGYGYTF	TGTGCCAGCAGTGACAGGGAGGCTGGCTATGGCTACACCTTC	NA	TRBJ1-2	TRBD1	TRBV27
CASSPFRVSGELFF	TGTGCCAGCAGCCCCTTTCGGGTATCCGGGGAGCTGTTTTTT	NA	TRBJ2-2	NA	TRBV7-2
CASRRQGREKLFF	TGTGCCAGCAGAAGACAGGGGAGGGAAAAACTGTTTTTT	NA	TRBJ1-4	TRBD1	TRBV6-5
CASSQGLAGVRETQYF	TGTGCCAGCAGCCAGGGACTAGCGGGGGTTCGAGAGACCCAGTACTTC	NA	TRBJ2-5	TRBD2	TRBV5-6
CASSLTRAATDAQYF	TGTGCCAGCAGTTTGACCAGGGCAGCCACAGATGCGCAGTATTTT	NA	TRBJ2-3	NA	TRBV28
CASHVPNTEAFF	TGTGCCAGCCACGTTCCGAACACTGAAGCTTTCTTT	few	TRBJ1-1	NA	TRBV7-9
CASSYATGIGELFF	TGTGCCAGCAGTTACGCGACAGGGATCGGGGAGCTGTTTTTT	NA	TRBJ2-2	TRBD1	TRBV6-2/TRBV6-3
CASSLNRNSNQPQHF	TGTGCCAGCAGCTTAAACAGAAATAGCAATCAGCCCCAGCATTTT	NA	TRBJ1-5	NA	TRBV7-8
CASSRGFTDTQYF	TGCGCCAGCAGCAGGGGATTCACAGATACGCAGTATTTT	many	TRBJ2-3	NA	TRBV2
CSVETKSNRGPSGEKLFF	TGCAGCGTTGAAACCAAATCAAACAGGGGACCCTCGGGCGAAAAACTGTTTTTT	NA	TRBJ1-4	TRBD1	TRBV29-1
CASSLGLLSTDTQYF	TGTGCCAGCAGCTTAGGCCTGCTCAGCACAGATACGCAGTATTTT	NA	TRBJ2-3	NA	TRBV28
CASSLRASVVGELFF	TGTGCCAGCAGTTTACGCGCTAGCGTTGTCGGGGAGCTGTTTTTT	NA	TRBJ2-2	NA	TRBV27
CSVERGRDTGELFF	TGCAGCGTTGAACGTGGGAGGGACACCGGGGAGCTGTTTTTT	few	TRBJ2-2	TRBD2	TRBV29-1
CASSLWDMFRGANEKLFF	TGCGCCAGCAGCCTGTGGGATATGTTCCGAGGGGCTAATGAAAAACTGTTTTTT	NA	TRBJ1-4	NA	TRBV4-3
CSSRGGGPKSSYNEQFF	TGCAGCTCCAGGGGCGGGGGGCCCAAAAGCTCCTACAATGAGCAGTTCTTC	few	TRBJ2-1	TRBD2	TRBV29-1
CSARDGHRFPQETQYF	TGCAGTGCTAGAGATGGGCACCGTTTCCCTCAAGAGACCCAGTACTTC	few	TRBJ2-5	NA	TRBV20-1
CASRQGAYEQFF	TGTGCCAGCAGACAGGGGGCTTATGAGCAGTTCTTC	NA	TRBJ2-1	TRBD1	TRBV27
CASRGLVGAKNIQYF	TGTGCCAGCAGGGGTCTCGTGGGAGCCAAAAACATTCAGTACTTC	NA	TRBJ2-4	NA	TRBV2
CASSIDSTDTQYF	TGTGCCAGCAGCATTGACAGCACAGATACGCAGTATTTT	few	TRBJ2-3	NA	TRBV7-3
CASSQDKVAITDTQYF	TGTGCCAGCAGCCAAGATAAGGTAGCTATCACAGATACGCAGTATTTT	few	TRBJ2-3	NA	TRBV4-2